The entry that follows covers one T cell receptor (beta chain) sequence. V lost 5 bases and J lost 4, with 8 bases in between. The CDR3 extends over 12 amino acids. Germline V gives CDR1 SGHVS, CDR2 FNYEAQ. The data were obtained in a study of identical twins. TCRdb itself ran the 5' RACE reads through MiXCR, one entry per CDR3 protein. Among 500,000 or so distinct CDR3 sequences, about 20% were seen once, and the ten largest hold 0.8% to 1%. The same data also went into a second study, on T cells expressing NK-cell markers.

The sequenced sample consisted of CD4+ T cells sorted from blood. The sequence came from a woman under 30 in good health. V and J are TRBV7-6 and TRBJ2-5, with D hard to call. The CDR3 DNA reads as TGTGCCAGCAGCGGATTTGGAGAGACCCAGTACTTC. Translation: CASSGFGETQYF.